This TCR beta chain was sequenced during a study of blood T cell repertoires in COVID-19. Whole-study context: Material from acute and convalescent COVID-19 was sourced from the United States, Italy and Spain. Sources were T cells, B-cell-depleted T cells, or PBMCs; the material itself was cDNA or gDNA.

Methods used by the authors: The assay estimated nucleated cells by amplifying reference gene primers. Profiled with immunoSEQ multiplex PCR; TCRdb holds only in-frame clones, not every one. That table gives V, J and clone size, and the DNA gave D and trimming. The sample has a few hundred thousand clones, roughly nine tenths seen once. The sequencing input was peripheral blood. This TCR was recovered from a man aged 18 to 30 who had recovered from COVID-19.

As DNA, the CDR3 is TGTGCCTGGACCTCTCTGGGGGGGAACACTGAAGCTTTCTTT. Encoded protein: CAWTSLGGNTEAFF. The chain uses TRBV30 and TRBJ1-1, with D possibly being TRBD1 (5 bases). Germline V CDR1 and CDR2: GTSNPN, SVGIG (reference sequence). V was pared by 4 bases and J by 1 base, with 13 bases between. The CDR3 length is 14 residues.